These 9 T cell receptor beta chains were sequenced from one sample in a study of blood T cell repertoires in COVID-19. TCRdb's copy holds only in-frame clones and misses some; the assay was immunoSEQ multiplex PCR. The sample comprises about 46,000 clones, over 75% of which are singletons, and 15% to 18% rests with the top ten. Source material: peripheral blood. Source of these receptors: a human donor in a cohort sampled during active COVID-19. The donor label of this sample is uncertain.

The chain recombines TRBV5-4 with TRBJ2-3, with 9 nucleotides matching TRBD2. This CDR3 comprises 15 residues. After removal of 3 bases from V and 4 bases from J, the junction contained 6 bases not matched to a gene. Germline lookup yields CDR1 SGHNT and CDR2 YYREEE (reference sequence). CDR3 sequence: CASSWAGGQPDTQYF. The CDR3 DNA is TGTGCCAGCAGCTGGGCGGGGGGGCAGCCAGATACGCAGTATTTT.

V usage is TRBV12-5 and J usage is TRBJ1-5; no reliable D call. Trimming removed 0 bases from V and 11 bases from J, with 8 bases in between. From germline, CDR1 is LGHNT and CDR2 FRNRAP. The CDR3 loop spans 12 amino acids. The DNA of the CDR3 is TGTGCTAGTGGTTTGGTACAATGGTCCCAGCATTTT. This gives the protein CASGLVQWSQHF.

The chain employs TRBV5-4 and TRBJ1-5, with 10 bases lining up with TRBD1. V shed 4 bases and J 5 bases; nucleotides not matched to a gene: 18. Per the germline V gene, CDR1 is SGHNT and CDR2 is YYREEE (reference sequence). The CDR3 runs to 19 residues. In DNA, the CDR3 is TGTGCCAGCAGCGGCTACCGGGACAGGGGATTGTGCGTGGATCAGCCCCAGCATTTT. Amino acids: CASSGYRDRGLCVDQPQHF.

V is TRBV5-1 and J is TRBJ2-5, with D possibly matching TRBD2 (6 bases). Germline V CDR1 and CDR2: SGHRS, YFSETQ. This CDR3 is built from 15 residues. Trimming left V 7 bases short and J 1 base short, with 17 bases between. The CDR3: CASGREMAPQETQYF. CDR3 coding DNA: TGCGCCAGCGGCCGGGAGATGGCCCCCCAAGAGACCCAGTACTTC.

The chain carries TRBV25-1 and TRBJ1-4; D is uncertain. With 3 bases removed from V and 4 bases from J, the gap between germline ends came to 12 bases. Germline CDR1 MGHDK, CDR2 SYGVNS. The CDR3 sequence is 15 residues long. The CDR3 nucleotides read TGTGCCAGCAGTGACCCGACGGGGTTTAATGAAAAACTGTTTTTT. Protein product: CASSDPTGFNEKLFF.

This chain uses TRBV7-9 with TRBJ2-7, with 7 nucleotides matching TRBD1. J was trimmed by 2 bases and V by 3 bases; bases with no gene match: 1. Germline CDR1 and CDR2: SEHNR and FQNEAQ (reference sequence). This CDR3 has 13 residues. CDR3 in amino acids: CASSFGTAYEQYF. The CDR3 region has the DNA TGTGCCAGCAGCTTTGGGACAGCCTACGAGCAGTACTTC.

This rearrangement joins TRBV18 to TRBJ1-4; no definite D call. Germline V gene data show CDR1 as KGHSH and CDR2 as LQKENI. The CDR3 consists of 15 residues. V was trimmed by 4 bases and J by 0 bases, leaving 9 bases between them. CDR3 residues: CASSQRRATNEKLFF. The CDR3 DNA is TGTGCCAGCTCACAGCGACGGGCAACTAATGAAAAACTGTTTTTT.

The gene calls are TRBV9 and TRBJ2-2; D gene uncertain. This CDR3 has 15 residues. V was trimmed by 0 bases and J by 4 bases, leaving 10 bases between them. Per germline, CDR1 SGDLS and CDR2 YYNGEE. The CDR3 DNA follows: TGTGCCAGCAGCGTAGTTGCGACGGGCACCGGGGAGCTGTTTTTT. It translates to CASSVVATGTGELFF.

This chain links TRBV28 with TRBJ1-2; no firm D call. V was pared by 3 bases and J by 2 bases, with 7 bases between. Germline V gives CDR1 MDHEN, CDR2 SYDVKM. This CDR3 has 13 amino acids. The CDR3 DNA sequence: TGTGCCAGCAGTTTGGGCCAGAACTATGGCTACACCTTC. This sequence encodes CASSLGQNYGYTF.